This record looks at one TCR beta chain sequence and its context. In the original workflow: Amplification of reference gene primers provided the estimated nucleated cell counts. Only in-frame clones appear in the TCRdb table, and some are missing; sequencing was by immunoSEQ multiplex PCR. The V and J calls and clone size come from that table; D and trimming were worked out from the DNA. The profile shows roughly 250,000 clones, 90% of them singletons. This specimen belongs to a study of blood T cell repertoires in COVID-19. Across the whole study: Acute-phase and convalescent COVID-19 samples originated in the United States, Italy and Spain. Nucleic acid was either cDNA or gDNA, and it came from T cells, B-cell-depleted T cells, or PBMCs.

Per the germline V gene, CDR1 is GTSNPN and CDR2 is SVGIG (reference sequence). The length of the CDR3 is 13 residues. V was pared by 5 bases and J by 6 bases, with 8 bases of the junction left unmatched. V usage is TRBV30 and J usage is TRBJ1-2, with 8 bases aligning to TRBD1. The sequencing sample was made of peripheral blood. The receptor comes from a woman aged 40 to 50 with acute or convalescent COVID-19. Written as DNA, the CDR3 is TGTGCCTGGCAAACAGGGGGTTCGGATGGCTACACCTTC. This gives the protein CAWQTGGSDGYTF.